The T cell receptor (beta chain) described here comes from a study of cytomegalovirus exposure and HLA in healthy donors. Study findings and constraints: As a later analysis showed, a missense DCLRE1C variant was linked to trimming of TCR beta V- and J-genes.

A note on this clone: The antigen is unknown.

The CDR3 has 13 amino acids. The J segment lost 10 bases and the V segment lost 1 base, leaving 1 base of the junction unmatched. Looked up from germline, CDR1 is SGHNT and CDR2 is YENEEA. Researchers ran the PCR with 60 Vbeta and 13 Jbeta primers. Using immunoSEQ multiplex PCR, the repertoire was profiled, and TCRdb retains in-frame clones only, with some absent. Here the sample spans hundreds of thousands of clones, approximately 80% being singletons. The clonotype originates from a boy between 2 and 10 years old in good health and CMV-seronegative. The sample comprised PBMCs. This sequence joins TRBV11-3 and TRBJ2-1; 10 bases map to TRBD2. The CDR3: CASSLVAGGEQFF. In DNA form, the CDR3 reads TGTGCCAGCAGCTTAGTAGCGGGAGGCGAGCAGTTCTTC.